The entry below gives a single T cell receptor beta chain sequence along with its context. Its antigen is still unknown. This sample was included in a study of blood T cells in healthy people across ages. Using a J-beta primer mix together with a sample-barcoded 5' primer, a second PCR was run for roughly 6 to 11 cycles. TCRdb reanalysed the 5' RACE reads using MiXCR and keeps one entry per CDR3 protein. The sample gives some 1.6 million distinct CDR3 sequences, about 35% of which show up once; approximately 11% is in the top ten. Broader study findings: Not knowing donor CMV status may have confounded expanded clonotype changes. Aged donors had fewer naive CD4+ cells and lower diversity than long-lived donors.

This TCR came from a woman aged 25 to 39 in good health. Sequencing was carried out using blood.

The CDR3 DNA reads TGTGCCAGCAGTTACTTGACTTACAATGAGCAGTTCTTC. It yields the protein CASSYLTYNEQFF. V gene TRBV6-2 or TRBV6-3 combines with J gene TRBJ2-1; D remains unclear. The germline CDR1 and CDR2 sequences are MNHEY and SVGEGT. The CDR3 extends over 13 amino acids. V was pared by 1 base and J by 4 bases, with 5 bases between.